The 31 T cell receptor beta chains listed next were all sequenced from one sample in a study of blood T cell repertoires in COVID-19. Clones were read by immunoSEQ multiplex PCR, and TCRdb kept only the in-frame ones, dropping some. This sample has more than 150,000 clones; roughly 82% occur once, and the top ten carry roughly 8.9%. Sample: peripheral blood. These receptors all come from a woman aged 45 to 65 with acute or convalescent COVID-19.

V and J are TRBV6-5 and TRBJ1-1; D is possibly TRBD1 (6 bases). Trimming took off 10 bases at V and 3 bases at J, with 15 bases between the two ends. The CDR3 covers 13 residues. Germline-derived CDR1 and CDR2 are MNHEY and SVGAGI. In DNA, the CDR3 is TGTGCCACCGCCCGGGGGGCCGACACTGAAGCTTTCTTT. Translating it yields CATARGADTEAFF.

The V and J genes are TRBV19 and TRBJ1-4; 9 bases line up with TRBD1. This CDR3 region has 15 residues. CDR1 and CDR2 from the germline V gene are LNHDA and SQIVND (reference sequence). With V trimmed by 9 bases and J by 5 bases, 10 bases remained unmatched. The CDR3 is CASSLPGTGNEKLFF. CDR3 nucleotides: TGTGCCAGCTCTCTTCCCGGGACAGGGAATGAAAAACTGTTTTTT.

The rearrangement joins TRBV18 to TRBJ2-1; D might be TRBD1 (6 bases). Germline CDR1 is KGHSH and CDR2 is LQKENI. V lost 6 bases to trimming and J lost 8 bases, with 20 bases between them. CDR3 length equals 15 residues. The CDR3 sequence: CASSPGHQEGDEQFF. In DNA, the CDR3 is TGTGCCAGCTCTCCGGGACACCAAGAGGGCGATGAGCAGTTCTTC.

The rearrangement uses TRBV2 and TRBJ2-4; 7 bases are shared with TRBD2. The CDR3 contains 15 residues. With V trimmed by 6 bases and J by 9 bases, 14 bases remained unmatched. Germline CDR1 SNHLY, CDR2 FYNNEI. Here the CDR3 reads CASRLGRASKGIQYF. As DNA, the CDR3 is TGTGCCAGCAGACTGGGGAGGGCCTCCAAGGGCATTCAGTACTTC.

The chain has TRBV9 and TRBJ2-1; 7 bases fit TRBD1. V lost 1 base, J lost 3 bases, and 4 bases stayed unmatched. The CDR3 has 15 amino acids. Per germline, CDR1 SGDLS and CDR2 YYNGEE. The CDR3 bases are TGTGCCAGCAGCGTATACGGGACAGTCTACAATGAGCAGTTCTTC. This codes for CASSVYGTVYNEQFF.

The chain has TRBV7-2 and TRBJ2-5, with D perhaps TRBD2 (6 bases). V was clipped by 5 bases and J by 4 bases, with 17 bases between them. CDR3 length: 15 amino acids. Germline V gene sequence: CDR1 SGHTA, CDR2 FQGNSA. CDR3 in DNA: TGTGCCAGCAGCCCTCCCGGAGGGATCGGAGAGACCCAGTACTTC. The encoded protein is CASSPPGGIGETQYF.

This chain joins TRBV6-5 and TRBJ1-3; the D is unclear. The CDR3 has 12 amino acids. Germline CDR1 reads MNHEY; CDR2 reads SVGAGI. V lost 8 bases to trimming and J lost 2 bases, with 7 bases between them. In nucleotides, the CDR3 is TGTGCCAGCGTCGCGGCTGGAAACACCATATATTTT. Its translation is CASVAAGNTIYF.

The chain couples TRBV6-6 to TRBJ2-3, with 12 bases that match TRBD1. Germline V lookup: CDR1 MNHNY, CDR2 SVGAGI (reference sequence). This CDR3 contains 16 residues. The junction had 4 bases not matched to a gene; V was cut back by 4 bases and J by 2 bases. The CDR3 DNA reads TGTGCCAGCAGTTTGGGACAGGGGGCTTTCACAGATACGCAGTATTTT. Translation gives CASSLGQGAFTDTQYF.

The CDR3 coding sequence is TGTGCCAGCAGTCTGGGGAGGCTAAATAATTCACCCCTCCACTTT. This gives the protein CASSLGRLNNSPLHF. The V call is TRBV2, the J call TRBJ1-6; D ambiguous. The CDR3 loop spans 15 amino acids. Trimming left V 5 bases short and J 5 bases short, with 13 bases between. Germline V gene data show CDR1 as SNHLY and CDR2 as FYNNEI.

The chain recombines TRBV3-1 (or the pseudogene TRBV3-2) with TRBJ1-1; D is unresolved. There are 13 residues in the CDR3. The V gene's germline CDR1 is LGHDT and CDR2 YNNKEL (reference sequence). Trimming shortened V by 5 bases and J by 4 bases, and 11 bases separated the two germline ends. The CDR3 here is CASSATWSTEAFF. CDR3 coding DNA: TGTGCCAGCAGCGCCACTTGGAGCACTGAAGCTTTCTTT.

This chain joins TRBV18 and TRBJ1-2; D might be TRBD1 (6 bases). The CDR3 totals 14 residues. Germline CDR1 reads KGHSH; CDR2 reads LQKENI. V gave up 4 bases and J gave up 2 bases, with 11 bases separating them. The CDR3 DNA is TGTGCCAGCTCACGACAGGAGATAAACTATGGCTACACCTTC. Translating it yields CASSRQEINYGYTF.

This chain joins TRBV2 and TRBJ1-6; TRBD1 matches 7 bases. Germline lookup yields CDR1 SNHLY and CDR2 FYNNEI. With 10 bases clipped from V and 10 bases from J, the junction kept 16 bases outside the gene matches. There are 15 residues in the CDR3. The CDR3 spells CATKEAGTANSPLHF. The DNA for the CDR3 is TGTGCCACCAAGGAAGCCGGGACAGCGAACTCACCCCTCCACTTT.

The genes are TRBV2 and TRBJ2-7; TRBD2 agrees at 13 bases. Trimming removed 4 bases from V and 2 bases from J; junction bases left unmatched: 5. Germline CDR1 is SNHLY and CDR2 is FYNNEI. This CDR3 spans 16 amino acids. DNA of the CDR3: TGTGCCAGCAGTGGGGGACTAGCGGGATTTCCCTACGAGCAGTACTTC. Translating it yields CASSGGLAGFPYEQYF.

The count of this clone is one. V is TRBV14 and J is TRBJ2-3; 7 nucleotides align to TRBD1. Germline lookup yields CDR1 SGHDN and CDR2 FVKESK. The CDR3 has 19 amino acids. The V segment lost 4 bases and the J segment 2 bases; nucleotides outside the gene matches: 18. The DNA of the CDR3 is TGTGCCAGCAGCCTCCTCAAGGGGACAGTCCTTGGATACACAGATACGCAGTATTTT. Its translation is CASSLLKGTVLGYTDTQYF.

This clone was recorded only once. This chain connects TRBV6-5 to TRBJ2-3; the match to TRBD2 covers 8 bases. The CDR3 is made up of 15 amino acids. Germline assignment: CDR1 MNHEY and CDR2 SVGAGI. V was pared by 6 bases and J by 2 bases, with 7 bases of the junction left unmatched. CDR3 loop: CASSQAGDYTDTQYF. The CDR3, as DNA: TGTGCCAGCAGCCAAGCGGGGGATTACACAGATACGCAGTATTTT.

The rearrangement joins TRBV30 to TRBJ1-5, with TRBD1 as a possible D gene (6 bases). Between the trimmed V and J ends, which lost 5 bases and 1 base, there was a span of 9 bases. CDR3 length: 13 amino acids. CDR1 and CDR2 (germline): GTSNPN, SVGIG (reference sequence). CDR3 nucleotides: TGTGCCTGGTCTACAGGGAGCAATCAGCCCCAGCATTTT. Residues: CAWSTGSNQPQHF.

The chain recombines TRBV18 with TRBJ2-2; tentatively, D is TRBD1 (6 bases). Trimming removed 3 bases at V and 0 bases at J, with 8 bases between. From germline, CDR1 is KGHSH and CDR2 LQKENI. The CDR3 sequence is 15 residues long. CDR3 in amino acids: CASSPDRANTGELFF. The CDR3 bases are TGTGCCAGCTCACCGGACAGAGCGAACACCGGGGAGCTGTTTTTT.

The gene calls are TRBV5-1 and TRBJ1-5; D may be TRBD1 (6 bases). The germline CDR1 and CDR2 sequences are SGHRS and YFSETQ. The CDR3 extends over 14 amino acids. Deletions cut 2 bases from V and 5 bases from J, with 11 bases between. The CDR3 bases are TGCGCCAGCAGCTTCGGGGCAGGGGATCAGCCCCAGCATTTT. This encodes CASSFGAGDQPQHF.

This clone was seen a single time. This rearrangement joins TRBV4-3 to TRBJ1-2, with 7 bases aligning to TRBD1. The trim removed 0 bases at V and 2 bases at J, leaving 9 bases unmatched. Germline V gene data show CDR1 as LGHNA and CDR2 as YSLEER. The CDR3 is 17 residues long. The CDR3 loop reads CASSQDLGTARNYGYTF. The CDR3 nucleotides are TGCGCCAGCAGCCAAGATTTGGGGACAGCGAGAAACTATGGCTACACCTTC.

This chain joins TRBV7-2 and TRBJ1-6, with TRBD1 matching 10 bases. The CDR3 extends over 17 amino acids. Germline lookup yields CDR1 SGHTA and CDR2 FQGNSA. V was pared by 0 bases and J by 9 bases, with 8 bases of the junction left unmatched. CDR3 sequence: CASSLAGTGESGSPLHF. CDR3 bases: TGTGCCAGCAGCTTAGCCGGGACAGGGGAGTCGGGTTCACCCCTCCACTTT.

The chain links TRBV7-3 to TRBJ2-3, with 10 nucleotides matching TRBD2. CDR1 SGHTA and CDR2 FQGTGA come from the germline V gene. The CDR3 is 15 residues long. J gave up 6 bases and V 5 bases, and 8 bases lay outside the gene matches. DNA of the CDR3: TGTGCCAGCAGCCCCGAGCGGGGGGGCCCCGATACGCAGTATTTT. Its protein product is CASSPERGGPDTQYF. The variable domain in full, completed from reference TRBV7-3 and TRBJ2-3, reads GAGVSQTPSNKVTEKGKYVELRCDPISGHTALYWYRQSLGQGPEFLIYFQGTGAADDSGLPNDRFFAVRPEGSVSTLKIQRTERGDSAVYLCASSPERGGPDTQYFGPGTRLTVL.

The CDR3: CASSHSGTSGGAWQFF. The CDR3 nucleotides are TGTGCCAGCAGCCACTCCGGGACTAGCGGGGGGGCGTGGCAGTTCTTC. The rearrangement uses TRBV7-8 and TRBJ2-1; 16 positions match TRBD2. The CDR3 spans 16 residues. V dropped 5 bases and J dropped 12; count of bases not matched to a gene: 10. CDR1 is SGHVS, CDR2 FQNEAQ, per germline.

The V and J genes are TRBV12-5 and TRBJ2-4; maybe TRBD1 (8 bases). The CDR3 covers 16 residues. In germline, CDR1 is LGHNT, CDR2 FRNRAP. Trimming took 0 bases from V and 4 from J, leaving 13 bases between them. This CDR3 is CASGLVGGTGKNIQYF. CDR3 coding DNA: TGTGCTAGTGGTTTGGTCGGGGGGACAGGAAAAAACATTCAGTACTTC.

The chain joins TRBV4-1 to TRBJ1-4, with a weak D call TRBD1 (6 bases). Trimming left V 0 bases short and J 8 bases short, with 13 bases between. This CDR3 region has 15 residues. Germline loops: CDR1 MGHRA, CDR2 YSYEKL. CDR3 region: CASSQEAGAREKLFF. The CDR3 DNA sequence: TGCGCCAGCAGCCAAGAAGCGGGGGCTAGGGAAAAACTGTTTTTT.

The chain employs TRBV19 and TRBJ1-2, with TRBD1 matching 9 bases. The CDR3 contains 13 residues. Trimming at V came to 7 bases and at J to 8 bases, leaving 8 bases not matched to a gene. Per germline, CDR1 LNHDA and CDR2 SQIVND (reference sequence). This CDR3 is CASTGQGIGGYTF. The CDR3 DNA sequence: TGTGCCAGTACCGGACAGGGGATCGGGGGCTACACCTTC.

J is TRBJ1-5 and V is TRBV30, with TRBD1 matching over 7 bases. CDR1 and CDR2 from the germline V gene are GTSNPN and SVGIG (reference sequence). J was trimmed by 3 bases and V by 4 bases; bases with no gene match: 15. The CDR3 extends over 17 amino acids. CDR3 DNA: TGTGCCTGGACCGGGATGGGACAGAGAACTTCCAATCAGCCCCAGCATTTT. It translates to CAWTGMGQRTSNQPQHF.

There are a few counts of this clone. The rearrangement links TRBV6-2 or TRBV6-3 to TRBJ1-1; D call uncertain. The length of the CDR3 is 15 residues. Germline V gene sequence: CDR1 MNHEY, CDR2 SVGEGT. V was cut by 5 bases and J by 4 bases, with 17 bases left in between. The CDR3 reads CASSTTRRIVTEAFF. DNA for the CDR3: TGTGCCAGCAGTACTACGAGAAGGATCGTCACTGAAGCTTTCTTT.

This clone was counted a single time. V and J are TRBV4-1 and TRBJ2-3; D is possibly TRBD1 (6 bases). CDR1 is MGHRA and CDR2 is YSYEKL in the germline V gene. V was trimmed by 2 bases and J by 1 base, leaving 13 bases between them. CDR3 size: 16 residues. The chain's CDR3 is CASSQLPGHRTDTQYF. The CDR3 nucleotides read TGCGCCAGCAGCCAACTACCGGGACACCGCACAGATACGCAGTATTTT.

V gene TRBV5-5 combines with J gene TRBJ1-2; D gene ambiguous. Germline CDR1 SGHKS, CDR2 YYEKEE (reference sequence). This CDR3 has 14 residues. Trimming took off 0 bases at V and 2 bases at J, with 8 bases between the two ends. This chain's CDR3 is CASSLAPQNYGYTF. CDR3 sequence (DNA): TGTGCCAGCAGCTTGGCCCCGCAGAACTATGGCTACACCTTC. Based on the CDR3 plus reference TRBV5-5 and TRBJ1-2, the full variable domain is DAGVTQSPTHLIKTRGQQVTLRCSPISGHKSVSWYQQVLGQGPQFIFQYYEKEERGRGNFPDRFSARQFPNYSSELNVNALLLGDSALYLCASSLAPQNYGYTFGSGTRLTVV.

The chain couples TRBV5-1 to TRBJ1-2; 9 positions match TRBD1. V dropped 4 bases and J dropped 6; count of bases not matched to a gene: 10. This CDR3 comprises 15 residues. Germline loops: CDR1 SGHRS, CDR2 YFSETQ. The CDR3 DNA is TGCGCCAGCAGCGGAACAGGGGGCGGCAACGATGGCTACACCTTC. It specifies CASSGTGGGNDGYTF.

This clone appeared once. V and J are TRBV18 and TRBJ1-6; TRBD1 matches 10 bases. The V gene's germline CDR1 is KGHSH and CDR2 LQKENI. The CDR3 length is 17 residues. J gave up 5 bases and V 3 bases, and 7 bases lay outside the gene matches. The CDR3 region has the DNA TGTGCCAGCTCACCGGGACAGGGGCGCCGGAATAATTCACCCCTCCACTTT. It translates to CASSPGQGRRNNSPLHF.